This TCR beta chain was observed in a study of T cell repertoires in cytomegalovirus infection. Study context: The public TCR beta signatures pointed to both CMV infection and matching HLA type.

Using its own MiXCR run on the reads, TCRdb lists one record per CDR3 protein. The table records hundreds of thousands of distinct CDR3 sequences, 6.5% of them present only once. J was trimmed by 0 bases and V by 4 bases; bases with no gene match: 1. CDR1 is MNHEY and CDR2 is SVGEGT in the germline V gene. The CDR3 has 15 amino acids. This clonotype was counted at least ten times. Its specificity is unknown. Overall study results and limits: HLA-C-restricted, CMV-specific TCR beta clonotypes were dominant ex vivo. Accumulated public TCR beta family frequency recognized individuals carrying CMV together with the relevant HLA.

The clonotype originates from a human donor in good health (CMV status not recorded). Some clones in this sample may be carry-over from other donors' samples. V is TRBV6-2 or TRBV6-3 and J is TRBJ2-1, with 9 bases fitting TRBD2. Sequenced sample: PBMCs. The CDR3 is CASSWTSVSYNEQFF. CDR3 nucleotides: TGTGCCAGCAGTTGGACTAGCGTCTCCTACAATGAGCAGTTCTTC.